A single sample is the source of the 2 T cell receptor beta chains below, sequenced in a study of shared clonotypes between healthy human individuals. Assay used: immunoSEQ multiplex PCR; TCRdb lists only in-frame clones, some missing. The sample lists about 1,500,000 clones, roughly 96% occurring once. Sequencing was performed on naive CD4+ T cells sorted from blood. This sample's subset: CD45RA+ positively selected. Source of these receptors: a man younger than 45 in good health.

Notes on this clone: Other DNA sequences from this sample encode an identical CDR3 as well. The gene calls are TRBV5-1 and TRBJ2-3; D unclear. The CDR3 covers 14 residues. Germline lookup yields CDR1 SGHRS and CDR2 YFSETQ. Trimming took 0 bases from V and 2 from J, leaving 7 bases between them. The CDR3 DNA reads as TGCGCCAGCAGCTTGGGTAGCTACACAGATACGCAGTATTTT. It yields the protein CASSLGSYTDTQYF.

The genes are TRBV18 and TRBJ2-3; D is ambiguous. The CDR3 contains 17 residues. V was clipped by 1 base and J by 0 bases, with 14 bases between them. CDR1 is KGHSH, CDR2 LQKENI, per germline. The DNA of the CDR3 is TGTGCCAGCTCACCACAGTTAGTGGCCGCAAGCACAGATACGCAGTATTTT. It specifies CASSPQLVAASTDTQYF.